This note documents a single T cell receptor (beta chain) sequence. This CDR3 is built from 11 residues. The ends lost 6 bases at V and 7 bases at J; junction bases unmatched: 2. Germline V CDR1 and CDR2: SQVTM, ANQGSEA. This specimen comes from a study of T cells of healthy individuals. TCRdb re-called the 5' RACE reads with MiXCR, one entry per CDR3 protein. Of roughly 87,000 distinct CDR3 sequences in the sample, around 17% were seen once. The source of this sequence is a human donor in good health. The chain is built from TRBV29-1 and TRBJ2-2; TRBD2 aligns across 7 bases. The DNA for the CDR3 is TGCAGCGTACTAGCGCTCGGGGAGCTGTTTTTT. It translates to CSVLALGELFF.